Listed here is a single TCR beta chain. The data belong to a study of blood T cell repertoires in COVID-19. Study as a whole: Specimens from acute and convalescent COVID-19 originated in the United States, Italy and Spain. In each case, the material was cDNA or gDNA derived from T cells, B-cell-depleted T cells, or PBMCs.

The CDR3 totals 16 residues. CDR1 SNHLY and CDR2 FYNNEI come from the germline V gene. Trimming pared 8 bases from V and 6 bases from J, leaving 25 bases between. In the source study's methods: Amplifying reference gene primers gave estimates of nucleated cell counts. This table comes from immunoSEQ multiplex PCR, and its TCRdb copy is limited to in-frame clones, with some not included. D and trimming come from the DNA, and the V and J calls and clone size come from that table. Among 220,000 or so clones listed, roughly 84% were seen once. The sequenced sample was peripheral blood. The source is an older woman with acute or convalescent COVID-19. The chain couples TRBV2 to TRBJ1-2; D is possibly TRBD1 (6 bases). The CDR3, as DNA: TGTGCCAGCGAGAGGACAGAGGGGACACCGGGGAATGGCTACACCTTC. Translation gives CASERTEGTPGNGYTF.